This T cell receptor (beta chain) was sequenced during a study of blood T cell repertoires in COVID-19. Study summary: The study drew acute and convalescent COVID-19 samples from the United States, Italy and Spain.

Per the study methods: It was from reference gene primer amplification that nucleated cell counts were estimated. TCRdb's copy holds only in-frame clones and misses some; the assay was immunoSEQ multiplex PCR. V and J calls and clone size follow that table, whereas D and trimming were derived from the DNA. The table lists 400,000 or so clones, 88% of them singletons. Trimming took 5 bases from V and 2 from J, leaving 7 bases between them. Germline CDR1 reads SNHLY; CDR2 reads FYNNEI. The CDR3 has 13 amino acids. Membership in each cohort depended on participant-reported clinical history. J is TRBJ1-5 and V is TRBV2; unclear D gene. The clonotype comes from a woman in her thirties or forties with acute COVID-19. Sequenced: PBMCs or T cells enriched from blood (not recorded which). The CDR3 DNA reads TGTGCCAGCAGTATTGAGGGCAATCAGCCCCAGCATTTT. Amino acids: CASSIEGNQPQHF.